This TCR beta chain was sequenced for a study of blood T cell repertoires in COVID-19. V gave up 2 bases and J gave up 0 bases, with 11 bases separating them. CDR1 and CDR2 from the germline V gene are MDHEN and SYDVKM. This CDR3 is built from 16 residues. TCRdb keeps only in-frame clones here, not all; method: immunoSEQ multiplex PCR. The sample includes hundreds of thousands of clones, about 90% of them seen just once. The material sequenced was PBMCs or T cells enriched from blood (not recorded which). The TCR was taken from a woman under 40 who had recovered from COVID-19. The V and J genes are TRBV28 and TRBJ1-5; D not resolved. The CDR3 region is CASSLVWAYSNQPQHF. In DNA, the CDR3 is TGTGCCAGCAGTTTAGTGTGGGCCTATAGCAATCAGCCCCAGCATTTT.